Below, 27 T cell receptor beta chains from the same sample are listed, as sequenced in a study of cytomegalovirus exposure and HLA in healthy donors. The PCR employed 60 Vbeta primers together with 13 Jbeta primers. Sequencing was performed with immunoSEQ multiplex PCR; in TCRdb, only in-frame clones are kept and a portion is missing. The data show about 140,000 clones, approximately 82% seen once. Sequencing was performed on PBMCs. All receptors derive from a woman between 40 and 55 years old in good health and CMV-seronegative.

This clone was seen only a few times. This chain links TRBV5-1 with TRBJ2-3, with D possibly being TRBD2 (5 bases). Germline lookup yields CDR1 SGHRS and CDR2 YFSETQ. CDR3 length equals 15 residues. The ends were cut back, 1 base at V and 2 bases at J, with 11 bases in the middle. This chain's CDR3 is CASSLLDSSTDTQYF. The DNA of the CDR3 is TGCGCCAGCAGCTTGCTGGACTCCTCCACAGATACGCAGTATTTT.

J is TRBJ1-5 and V is TRBV28; D is perhaps TRBD1 (6 bases). The CDR3 totals 15 residues. Trimming removed 4 bases at V and 3 bases at J, with 13 bases between. Germline CDR1 reads MDHEN; CDR2 reads SYDVKM. In DNA form, the CDR3 reads TGTGCCAGCAGTTCAACACAGGGATACAATCAGCCCCAGCATTTT. Protein sequence: CASSSTQGYNQPQHF. The variable domain in full, with the rest retrieved from reference TRBV28 and TRBJ1-5, is DVKVTQSSRYLVKRTGEKVFLECVQDMDHENMFWYRQDPGLGLRLIYFSYDVKMKEKGDIPEGYSVSREKKERFSLILESASTNQTSMYLCASSSTQGYNQPQHFGDGTRLSIL.

The chain is built from TRBV18 and TRBJ1-5; TRBD1 matches at 7 bases. V gave up 6 bases and J gave up 4 bases; unmatched junction bases: 6. The germline gives CDR1 KGHSH, CDR2 LQKENI. The CDR3 has 14 residues. CDR3: CASSPGTENQPQHF. As DNA, the CDR3 is TGTGCCAGCTCGCCCGGGACAGAGAATCAGCCCCAGCATTTT.

The chain combines TRBV28 with TRBJ2-1, with a weak D call TRBD2 (6 bases). The CDR3 is made up of 14 amino acids. Trimming removed 7 bases at V and 1 base at J, with 11 bases between. Germline V CDR1 and CDR2: MDHEN, SYDVKM. CDR3: CASTPAGSYNEQFF. CDR3 nucleotides: TGTGCCAGCACCCCCGCGGGGTCCTACAATGAGCAGTTCTTC.

This clone was seen a handful of times. J is TRBJ2-1 and V is TRBV11-2; TRBD2 matches at 11 bases. Trimming removed 1 base from V and 4 bases from J; junction bases left unmatched: 6. The CDR3 length is 17 residues. In germline, CDR1 is SGHAT, CDR2 FQNNGV. CDR3 residues: CASSLGTSGSSYNEQFF. CDR3 nucleotide sequence: TGTGCCAGCAGCTTAGGTACTAGCGGGAGTTCTTACAATGAGCAGTTCTTC.

V usage is TRBV7-8 and J usage is TRBJ1-3; perhaps TRBD1 as D (6 bases). V lost 1 base, J lost 1 base, and 11 bases lay in between. Per germline, CDR1 SGHVS and CDR2 FQNEAQ. The CDR3 covers 16 residues. CDR3 loop: CASSLGTVRSGNTIYF. For the CDR3, the DNA is TGTGCCAGCAGCTTAGGGACAGTCCGGTCTGGAAACACCATATATTTT.

This chain joins TRBV4-3 and TRBJ1-3; no definite D call. V lost 4 bases to trimming and J lost 0 bases, with 10 bases between them. The CDR3 spans 15 residues. CDR1 and CDR2 (germline): LGHNA, YSLEER. The CDR3 coding sequence is TGCGCCAGCAGCCCCAACGAGATCTCTGGAAACACCATATATTTT. As protein: CASSPNEISGNTIYF.

The chain is built from TRBV7-2 and TRBJ2-6, with D possibly being TRBD2 (5 bases). V was pared by 2 bases and J by 0 bases, with 11 bases between. The CDR3 is made up of 17 amino acids. CDR1 is SGHTA and CDR2 is FQGNSA in the germline V gene. The DNA for the CDR3 is TGTGCCAGCAGCTTACTAGTGGCGGGCTCTGGGGCCAACGTCCTGACTTTC. As protein: CASSLLVAGSGANVLTF. Based on the CDR3 plus reference TRBV7-2 and TRBJ2-6, the full variable domain is GAGVSQSPSNKVTEKGKDVELRCDPISGHTALYWYRQSLGQGLEFLIYFQGNSAPDKSGLPSDRFSAERTGGSVSTLTIQRTQQEDSAVYLCASSLLVAGSGANVLTFGAGSRLTVL.

The chain employs TRBV29-1 and TRBJ2-7; TRBD1 agrees at 8 bases. Germline values: CDR1 SQVTM, CDR2 ANQGSEA. This CDR3 has 14 amino acids. J was trimmed by 0 bases and V by 2 bases; bases with no gene match: 3. The CDR3 sequence is CSVEPGTGSYEQYF. CDR3 DNA: TGCAGCGTTGAACCCGGGACAGGCTCCTACGAGCAGTACTTC.

This chain connects TRBV5-5 to TRBJ2-7; 12 positions agree with TRBD2. Germline V CDR1 and CDR2: SGHKS, YYEKEE (reference sequence). With 4 bases clipped from V and 7 bases from J, the junction kept 9 bases outside the gene matches. The CDR3 extends over 15 amino acids. Here the CDR3 DNA reads TGTGCCAGCAGCCCTCGACTAGCGGGAGAGGGAGAGCAGTACTTC. This gives the protein CASSPRLAGEGEQYF.

This sequence joins TRBV6-5 and TRBJ2-2, with D perhaps TRBD2 (5 bases). V was trimmed by 6 bases and J by 8 bases, leaving 13 bases between them. Germline V gene lookup returns CDR1 MNHEY and CDR2 SVGAGI. The CDR3 covers 13 residues. CDR3 DNA: TGTGCCAGCAGGGAGGTCAGGTTAGGGGAGCTGTTTTTT. This codes for CASREVRLGELFF.

The V and J genes are TRBV7-2 and TRBJ2-3; D may be TRBD2 (5 bases). V lost 0 bases and J lost 3, with 7 bases in between. CDR1 and CDR2 from the germline V gene are SGHTA and FQGNSA. CDR3 length: 14 amino acids. In DNA, the CDR3 is TGTGCCAGCAGCTTAGCGGGAGTTACAGATACGCAGTATTTT. It codes for CASSLAGVTDTQYF.

The chain has TRBV7-2 and TRBJ2-5; D is unresolved. CDR3 length equals 13 residues. Trimming stripped 1 base from V and 2 bases from J, with 5 bases between. Germline assignment: CDR1 SGHTA and CDR2 FQGNSA. CDR3 amino acids: CASSLDFQETQYF. In DNA form, the CDR3 reads TGTGCCAGCAGCTTAGACTTTCAAGAGACCCAGTACTTC. The entire variable domain, with the rest obtained from reference TRBV7-2 and TRBJ2-5, is as follows: GAGVSQSPSNKVTEKGKDVELRCDPISGHTALYWYRQSLGQGLEFLIYFQGNSAPDKSGLPSDRFSAERTGGSVSTLTIQRTQQEDSAVYLCASSLDFQETQYFGPGTRLLVL.

This clone turned up a few times. The chain employs TRBV9 and TRBJ2-3; TRBD2 matches 7 bases. Per the germline V gene, CDR1 is SGDLS and CDR2 is YYNGEE. The trim removed 1 base at V and 5 bases at J, leaving 4 bases unmatched. The CDR3 consists of 14 residues. This CDR3 reads CASSVRGRGDTQYF. Here the CDR3 DNA reads TGTGCCAGCAGCGTACGGGGGAGGGGAGATACGCAGTATTTT.

V and J are TRBV7-9 and TRBJ2-1; perhaps TRBD2 as D (6 bases). Germline loops: CDR1 SEHNR, CDR2 FQNEAQ (reference sequence). CDR3 length equals 12 residues. V was trimmed by 5 bases and J by 10 bases, leaving 12 bases between them. The CDR3 bases are TGTGCCAGCAGCCCGGGGGTAGGGGAGCAGTTCTTC. It translates to CASSPGVGEQFF.

This chain uses TRBV5-6 with TRBJ2-3; 13 bases align to TRBD2. Unmatched junction bases numbered 5, after V lost 4 bases and J lost 0 bases. Germline V gives CDR1 SGHDT, CDR2 YYEEEE. CDR3 length: 17 amino acids. The CDR3 sequence: CASSLLAGGHSTDTQYF. The CDR3 DNA reads TGTGCCAGCAGCCTACTAGCGGGAGGGCATAGCACAGATACGCAGTATTTT.

The rearrangement uses TRBV4-1 and TRBJ2-1; a possible D gene is TRBD2 (5 bases). This CDR3 region has 16 residues. Deletions cut 1 base from V and 2 bases from J, with 12 bases between. Germline assignment: CDR1 MGHRA and CDR2 YSYEKL. The CDR3 region is CASSQVRGLAYNEQFF. CDR3 DNA: TGCGCCAGCAGCCAAGTGCGTGGACTGGCCTACAATGAGCAGTTCTTC.

V and J are TRBV7-9 and TRBJ1-5; a possible D gene is TRBD1 (6 bases). Germline assignment: CDR1 SEHNR and CDR2 FQNEAQ (reference sequence). V was trimmed by 5 bases and J by 4 bases, leaving 12 bases between them. The CDR3 has 14 amino acids. CDR3: CASSSRDTNQPQHF. For the CDR3, the DNA is TGTGCCAGCAGCAGCCGGGACACAAATCAGCCCCAGCATTTT.

This clone was recorded once. The rearrangement links TRBV4-1 to TRBJ2-7; no definite D call. Germline V gene lookup returns CDR1 MGHRA and CDR2 YSYEKL. Trimming pared 1 base from V and 0 bases from J, leaving 13 bases between. This CDR3 spans 16 amino acids. The CDR3 loop reads CASSQVGATNSYEQYF. CDR3 bases: TGCGCCAGCAGCCAAGTCGGAGCGACCAACTCCTACGAGCAGTACTTC.

Only a few counts were recorded for this clone. The V call is TRBV4-3, the J call TRBJ2-5; a possible D gene is TRBD1 (5 bases). The CDR3 is 17 residues long. V was pared by 2 bases and J by 0 bases, with 16 bases between. Germline V gene data show CDR1 as LGHNA and CDR2 as YSLEER. As DNA, the CDR3 is TGCGCCAGCAGCCAATGGGGCGGACGGAACCACCAAGAGACCCAGTACTTC. Amino acids: CASSQWGGRNHQETQYF.

The chain couples TRBV27 to TRBJ2-7, with TRBD2 matching over 12 bases. Trimming took 1 base from V and 2 from J; bases not matched to a gene: 6. CDR1 and CDR2 (germline): MNHEY, SMNVEV (reference sequence). This CDR3 is 17 amino acids long. CDR3 loop: CASSLWLAGGPAYEQYF. The CDR3 DNA is TGTGCCAGCAGTTTATGGCTAGCGGGAGGGCCCGCCTACGAGCAGTACTTC.

This chain uses TRBV7-9 with TRBJ1-2; D perhaps matches TRBD1 (6 bases). The ends were cut back, 4 bases at V and 6 bases at J, with 15 bases in the middle. Germline V gene data show CDR1 as SEHNR and CDR2 as FQNEAQ (reference sequence). The CDR3 covers 14 residues. CDR3 region: CASSSTDSFHGYTF. CDR3 coding DNA: TGTGCCAGCAGCTCAACGGACAGTTTCCATGGCTACACCTTC. The whole variable domain, filled in from reference TRBV7-9 and TRBJ1-2, reads DTGVSQNPRHKITKRGQNVTFRCDPISEHNRLYWYRQTLGQGPEFLTYFQNEAQLEKSRLLSDRFSAERPKGSFSTLEIQRTEQGDSAMYLCASSSTDSFHGYTFGSGTRLTVV.

The chain is built from TRBV7-2 and TRBJ2-7; no clear D. The CDR3 spans 12 residues. The germline V gene has CDR1 SGHTA and CDR2 FQGNSA. The ends were cut back, 3 bases at V and 2 bases at J, with 5 bases in the middle. CDR3 sequence reads: CASSFPPYEQYF. CDR3 in DNA: TGTGCCAGCAGCTTCCCTCCCTACGAGCAGTACTTC.

The chain joins TRBV2 to TRBJ1-1, with D possibly matching TRBD1 (5 bases). The V and J ends lost 2 bases and 11 bases respectively, with 15 bases between them. The CDR3 has 13 residues. CDR1 and CDR2 from the germline V gene are SNHLY and FYNNEI. The CDR3 loop is CASSEYGGGTAFF. CDR3 coding DNA: TGTGCCAGCAGTGAATATGGGGGAGGAACTGCTTTCTTT.

The chain combines TRBV7-2 with TRBJ2-7, with TRBD2 matching over 9 bases. J was trimmed by 0 bases and V by 8 bases; bases with no gene match: 8. Germline V gene lookup returns CDR1 SGHTA and CDR2 FQGNSA. The CDR3 totals 15 residues. CDR3 sequence reads: CASAGGSGSSYEQYF. CDR3 nucleotide sequence: TGTGCCAGCGCAGGGGGTAGCGGGAGCTCCTACGAGCAGTACTTC.

CDR3 in DNA: TGTGCCAGCTCACCACCGGGCTTACGAGACAGGGCGGACACTGAAGCTTTCTTT. This gives the protein CASSPPGLRDRADTEAFF. This chain joins TRBV18 and TRBJ1-1, with TRBD1 matching over 7 bases. Germline V gene lookup returns CDR1 KGHSH and CDR2 LQKENI. The junction had 13 bases not matched to a gene; V was cut back by 0 bases and J by 3 bases. This CDR3 is built from 18 residues. Drawing the rest from reference TRBV18 and TRBJ1-1, the complete variable domain is NAGVMQNPRHLVRRRGQEARLRCSPMKGHSHVYWYRQLPEEGLKFMVYLQKENIIDESGMPKERFSAEFPKEGPSILRIQQVVRGDSAAYFCASSPPGLRDRADTEAFFGQGTRLTVV.

The V gene is TRBV19, the J gene TRBJ1-2; D uncertain. Trimming stripped 2 bases from V and 0 bases from J, with 7 bases between. This CDR3 is built from 14 residues. Germline-derived CDR1 and CDR2 are LNHDA and SQIVND (reference sequence). The CDR3: CASSILVPNYGYTF. CDR3 DNA: TGTGCCAGTAGTATACTTGTCCCTAACTATGGCTACACCTTC.